This TCR beta chain derives from a study of glioma-infiltrating T cells. V was clipped by 4 bases and J by 5 bases, with 12 bases between them. The CDR3 contains 14 residues. Germline CDR1 SGHTA, CDR2 FQGNSA. Findings and caveats of the study: Gliomas, especially low-grade, showed above-expected tissue-blood divergence; non-neoplastic patients showed below. CDR3 overlap between tissue and blood was very small.

This clonotype was seen at least ten times. Its antigen is still unknown. Using RNA template, CDR3s of TCR alpha and beta were amplified with iRepertoire arm-PCR. Each CDR3 protein is one row after TCRdb ran MiXCR on the multiplex PCR reads. Among more than 110,000 distinct CDR3 sequences listed, 39% were seen once. The TCR was taken from a human donor with low-grade glioma or glioblastoma, undergoing nonglioma brain surgery, or in good health (not recorded which). The genes are TRBV7-2 and TRBJ2-1; D ambiguous. The sequenced material came from glioma tissue, nonneoplastic brain tissue, or PBMCs (not recorded which). The CDR3 coding sequence is TGTGCCAGCAGCTCGTGGAACACAAACAATGAGCAGTTCTTC. This translates into CASSSWNTNNEQFF.